The 30 T cell receptor beta chains listed next were all sequenced from one sample in a study of blood T cell repertoires in COVID-19. Assay used: immunoSEQ multiplex PCR; TCRdb lists only in-frame clones, some missing. The sample carries approximately 90,000 clones, roughly four fifths recorded once. Specimen: peripheral blood. The receptors shown here come from a woman at least 80 years old with acute or convalescent COVID-19.

This chain links TRBV5-1 with TRBJ2-5; 10 bases map to TRBD2. CDR1 is SGHRS, CDR2 YFSETQ, per germline. V gave up 4 bases and J gave up 2 bases; unmatched junction bases: 8. The CDR3 runs 16 residues. The CDR3: CASSPGLAASQETQYF. In DNA, the CDR3 is TGCGCCAGCAGCCCCGGACTAGCGGCCAGTCAAGAGACCCAGTACTTC.

The CDR3 protein is CASSTGLAASTDTQYF. DNA for the CDR3: TGTGCCAGCAGCACGGGACTAGCGGCTAGCACAGATACGCAGTATTTT. V and J are TRBV5-8 and TRBJ2-3; 11 nucleotides line up with TRBD2. The CDR3 consists of 16 residues. Per germline, CDR1 SGHTS and CDR2 YDEGEE. J gave up 0 bases and V 4 bases, and 4 bases lay outside the gene matches.

This clone was seen a handful of times. The chain joins TRBV5-1 to TRBJ1-6, with 7 bases matching TRBD1. The J segment lost 2 bases and the V segment lost 2 bases, leaving 10 bases of the junction unmatched. The CDR3 runs 18 residues. Germline CDR1 reads SGHRS; CDR2 reads YFSETQ. The CDR3 protein is CASSFLGQDGAYNSPLHF. In DNA, the CDR3 is TGCGCCAGCAGCTTCCTTGGACAGGACGGCGCCTATAATTCACCCCTCCACTTT.

V is TRBV28 and J is TRBJ1-2; D is unresolved. The CDR3 spans 12 residues. In germline, CDR1 is MDHEN, CDR2 SYDVKM. V was pared by 8 bases and J by 4 bases, with 11 bases between. The CDR3 DNA is TGTGCCAGCGGGCAGGTTAGCTATGGCTACACCTTC. It encodes CASGQVSYGYTF.

The chain carries TRBV10-3 and TRBJ1-3, with 7 bases aligning to TRBD1. Per germline, CDR1 ENHRY and CDR2 SYGVKD. V trimming: 10 bases; J trimming: 1 base; junction bases outside the gene matches: 16. The CDR3 is 17 amino acids. DNA of the CDR3: TGTGCCACCGGGACAGAGAGAAAGTTTGGATCTGGAAACACCATATATTTT. Encoded protein: CATGTERKFGSGNTIYF.

This chain connects TRBV6-6 to TRBJ1-1; D might be TRBD1 (6 bases). The CDR3 spans 14 residues. Germline V gene lookup returns CDR1 MNHNY and CDR2 SVGAGI (reference sequence). V was cut by 6 bases and J by 1 base, with 12 bases left in between. CDR3 amino acids: CASSQGQTNTEAFF. The CDR3 DNA reads TGTGCCAGCAGCCAAGGACAGACGAACACTGAAGCTTTCTTT.

The rearrangement uses TRBV24-1 and TRBJ2-1, with 12 bases matching TRBD2. This CDR3 spans 19 amino acids. With V trimmed by 0 bases and J by 10 bases, 15 bases remained unmatched. Germline V gene lookup returns CDR1 KGHDR and CDR2 SFDVKD. CDR3 protein: CATSDLGLAGGPFKGEQFF. Here the CDR3 DNA reads TGTGCCACCAGTGATTTGGGGCTAGCGGGAGGGCCGTTTAAGGGAGAGCAGTTCTTC.

The chain is built from TRBV20-1 and TRBJ2-1, with TRBD2 identical over 10 bases. Looked up from germline, CDR1 is DFQATT and CDR2 is SNEGSKA (reference sequence). The CDR3 runs to 11 residues. V dropped 6 bases and J dropped 13; count of bases not matched to a gene: 6. The CDR3 region has the DNA TGCAGTGCCCACCTACTAGCGGGACAGTTCTTC. It encodes CSAHLLAGQFF.

The chain joins TRBV5-1 to TRBJ1-2; 8 nucleotides align to TRBD1. J lost 4 bases, V lost 5 bases, and 10 bases had no gene match. The CDR3 length is 15 residues. From germline, CDR1 is SGHRS and CDR2 YFSETQ. CDR3 in amino acids: CASRQGTGGFYGYTF. The CDR3 bases are TGCGCCAGCAGGCAAGGGACAGGAGGCTTCTATGGCTACACCTTC. Complete variable domain (other parts from reference TRBV5-1 and TRBJ1-2): KAGVTQTPRYLIKTRGQQVTLSCSPISGHRSVSWYQQTPGQGLQFLFEYFSETQRNKGNFPGRFSGRQFSNSRSEMNVSTLELGDSALYLCASRQGTGGFYGYTFGSGTRLTVV.

The table lists this clone with a few counts. This chain uses TRBV5-1 with TRBJ1-3; 7 bases line up with TRBD1. CDR1 is SGHRS, CDR2 YFSETQ, per germline. The ends lost 4 bases at V and 4 bases at J; junction bases unmatched: 8. This CDR3 region has 15 residues. CDR3 nucleotides: TGCGCCAGCAGCCCGGGACAGCTATCAGGAAACACCATATATTTT. Translation gives CASSPGQLSGNTIYF. Full variable domain (rest looked up from reference TRBV5-1 and TRBJ1-3): KAGVTQTPRYLIKTRGQQVTLSCSPISGHRSVSWYQQTPGQGLQFLFEYFSETQRNKGNFPGRFSGRQFSNSRSEMNVSTLELGDSALYLCASSPGQLSGNTIYFGEGSWLTVV.

The chain uses TRBV6-6 and TRBJ1-1; weak D call: TRBD1 (5 bases). V lost 2 bases to trimming and J lost 2 bases, with 15 bases between them. CDR3 size: 16 residues. CDR1 is MNHNY, CDR2 SVGAGI, per germline (reference sequence). CDR3 amino acids: CASSYGFRAKNTEAFF. In DNA form, the CDR3 reads TGTGCCAGCAGTTACGGTTTCAGGGCCAAAAACACTGAAGCTTTCTTT.

This chain links TRBV5-4 with TRBJ1-1; 9 nucleotides agree with TRBD1. Germline V lookup: CDR1 SGHNT, CDR2 YYREEE (reference sequence). The CDR3 covers 20 residues. The trim removed 3 bases at V and 2 bases at J, leaving 20 bases unmatched. CDR3 loop: CASSSPGQGADWRLNTEAFF. CDR3 DNA sequence: TGTGCCAGCAGCTCTCCGGGACAGGGAGCAGATTGGCGTCTAAACACTGAAGCTTTCTTT.

The V and J genes are TRBV2 and TRBJ2-7; D may be TRBD2 (6 bases). The V gene lost 6 bases and the J gene lost 1 base, with 10 bases spanning the gap. The germline V gene encodes CDR1 SNHLY and CDR2 FYNNEI. The CDR3 totals 13 residues. The CDR3 DNA follows: TGTGCCAGCAGCTTAGCGGTTTCCTACGAGCAGTACTTC. This gives the protein CASSLAVSYEQYF.

This clone was detected only once. The CDR3 region is CASRGQVSLEQYF. The CDR3 region has the DNA TGTGCCAGCAGGGGACAGGTCTCCCTCGAGCAGTACTTC. The gene calls are TRBV6-6 and TRBJ2-7; 8 positions agree with TRBD1. The V and J ends lost 6 bases and 6 bases, in that order; junction bases with no gene match: 7. The CDR3 extends over 13 amino acids. Germline V gene lookup returns CDR1 MNHNY and CDR2 SVGAGI (reference sequence).

The chain employs TRBV3-1 (or the pseudogene TRBV3-2) and TRBJ2-3; tentatively, D is TRBD2 (5 bases). V was cut by 1 base and J by 3 bases, with 14 bases left in between. The germline V gene has CDR1 LGHDT and CDR2 YNNKEL (reference sequence). This CDR3 spans 16 amino acids. Written as DNA, the CDR3 is TGTGCCAGCAGCCAAGTAACGGGGTCCCCAACAGATACGCAGTATTTT. Its protein product is CASSQVTGSPTDTQYF.

The genes are TRBV5-4 and TRBJ1-4, with unresolved D. The germline CDR1 and CDR2 sequences are SGHNT and YYREEE (reference sequence). Trimming took 5 bases from V and 2 from J, leaving 7 bases between them. This CDR3 region has 13 residues. The CDR3 DNA is TGTGCCAGCAGGAGGGAGACTAATGAAAAACTGTTTTTT. Translation gives CASRRETNEKLFF.

In the case of this clone: Other nucleotide sequences from this sample produce the same CDR3. V and J are TRBV5-1 and TRBJ2-7, with D hard to call. The CDR3 runs 15 residues. Trimming left V 0 bases short and J 0 bases short, with 10 bases between. Germline-derived CDR1 and CDR2 are SGHRS and YFSETQ. The CDR3 sequence: CASSLAGGNSYEQYF. CDR3 nucleotides: TGCGCCAGCAGCTTGGCGGGTGGAAACTCCTACGAGCAGTACTTC.

The chain carries TRBV2 and TRBJ1-2, with 7 positions matching TRBD1. The junction had 8 bases not matched to a gene; V was cut back by 6 bases and J by 1 base. The CDR3 is made up of 15 amino acids. Germline lookup yields CDR1 SNHLY and CDR2 FYNNEI. CDR3: CASRYGTADNYGYTF. CDR3 DNA: TGTGCCAGCAGGTATGGGACAGCCGATAACTATGGCTACACCTTC.

The rearrangement links TRBV7-9 to TRBJ1-1, with TRBD1 as a possible D gene (5 bases). Germline V gene data show CDR1 as SEHNR and CDR2 as FQNEAQ (reference sequence). V dropped 2 bases and J dropped 1 base, with 8 bases sitting between them. The CDR3 length is 14 residues. Here the CDR3 DNA reads TGTGCCAGCAGCTTACAGGGCCCGAACACTGAAGCTTTCTTT. Translation gives CASSLQGPNTEAFF.

CDR3 protein: CASSELGLAGYEQYF. The CDR3 DNA is TGTGCCAGCAGTGAACTGGGACTAGCGGGCTACGAGCAGTACTTC. The rearrangement uses TRBV2 and TRBJ2-7; TRBD2 matches 12 bases. The V gene end was trimmed by 2 bases and the J gene end by 3 bases; junction bases not matched to a gene: 2. The CDR3 length is 15 residues. Germline V gene lookup returns CDR1 SNHLY and CDR2 FYNNEI.

This rearrangement joins TRBV28 to TRBJ2-6, with D maybe TRBD1 (6 bases). There are 16 residues in the CDR3. V shed 6 bases and J shed 5 bases, with 17 bases lying between them. Germline V gives CDR1 MDHEN, CDR2 SYDVKM. The CDR3 DNA follows: TGTGCCAGCAGCCCGACAGGCGCCGCCCGGGCCAACGTCCTGACTTTC. Amino acids: CASSPTGAARANVLTF. Full variable domain (outside the CDR3, taken from reference TRBV28 and TRBJ2-6): DVKVTQSSRYLVKRTGEKVFLECVQDMDHENMFWYRQDPGLGLRLIYFSYDVKMKEKGDIPEGYSVSREKKERFSLILESASTNQTSMYLCASSPTGAARANVLTFGAGSRLTVL.

J is TRBJ2-5 and V is TRBV29-1; 13 bases are shared with TRBD2. V dropped 4 bases and J dropped 7; count of bases not matched to a gene: 6. The CDR3 spans 14 residues. Germline loops: CDR1 SQVTM, CDR2 ANQGSEA. The chain's CDR3 is CSVVRTSGGGTQYF. In nucleotides, the CDR3 is TGCAGCGTTGTGAGGACTAGCGGGGGTGGGACCCAGTACTTC.

This chain links TRBV2 with TRBJ1-1; 9 bases line up with TRBD1. Germline CDR1 reads SNHLY; CDR2 reads FYNNEI. This CDR3 is built from 13 residues. Unmatched junction bases numbered 3, after V lost 7 bases and J lost 3 bases. As DNA, the CDR3 is TGTGCCAGCAACTGGGACAGGGACACTGAAGCTTTCTTT. It yields the protein CASNWDRDTEAFF.

J is TRBJ2-7 and V is TRBV28, with TRBD2 matching 14 bases. The germline gives CDR1 MDHEN, CDR2 SYDVKM. After removal of 6 bases from V and 2 bases from J, the junction contained 9 bases not matched to a gene. CDR3 length: 17 residues. The CDR3 DNA follows: TGTGCCAGCAGCTATACCAGGACTAGCGGGAGGACCTACGAGCAGTACTTC. It translates to CASSYTRTSGRTYEQYF.

The rearrangement links TRBV19 to TRBJ2-4; D might be TRBD2 (5 bases). Trimming took off 4 bases at V and 10 bases at J, with 14 bases between the two ends. This CDR3 has 13 amino acids. CDR1 is LNHDA, CDR2 SQIVND, per germline (reference sequence). The CDR3 sequence is CASSTDPPGIQYF. CDR3 sequence (DNA): TGTGCCAGTAGTACCGACCCCCCGGGAATTCAGTACTTC.

The chain has TRBV10-3 and TRBJ1-1; the D is unclear. Trimming took off 0 bases at V and 4 bases at J, with 9 bases between the two ends. CDR1 is ENHRY, CDR2 SYGVKD, per germline. This CDR3 region has 14 residues. CDR3 nucleotides: TGTGCCATCAGTGAGTCACTCAGCGGCACTGAAGCTTTCTTT. The encoded protein is CAISESLSGTEAFF.

The V call is TRBV19, the J call TRBJ2-1; weak D call: TRBD2 (6 bases). The germline CDR1 and CDR2 sequences are LNHDA and SQIVND (reference sequence). V gave up 0 bases and J gave up 7 bases, with 13 bases separating them. There are 15 residues in the CDR3. In DNA form, the CDR3 reads TGTGCCAGTAGTATAGACACGGGGGAGTGGAATGAGCAGTTCTTC. Its protein is CASSIDTGEWNEQFF.

The chain joins TRBV13 to TRBJ2-1; 8 nucleotides line up with TRBD1. J was trimmed by 9 bases and V by 7 bases; bases with no gene match: 11. CDR1 and CDR2 (germline): PRHDT, FYEKMQ (reference sequence). There are 14 residues in the CDR3. The CDR3 region is CASMRTGPLFEQFF. The CDR3 DNA is TGTGCCAGCATGCGGACAGGGCCCTTGTTTGAGCAGTTCTTC.

The gene calls are TRBV6-1 and TRBJ1-4; 7 bases map to TRBD1. Per the germline V gene, CDR1 is MNHNS and CDR2 is SASEGT. The junction had 10 bases not matched to a gene; V was cut back by 1 base and J by 14 bases. The CDR3 is made up of 14 amino acids. This CDR3 is CASSEGGDSLGLFF. Written as DNA, the CDR3 is TGTGCCAGCAGTGAAGGGGGGGACAGCCTTGGGCTGTTTTTT.

The V gene is TRBV5-1, the J gene TRBJ1-1; no reliable D call. Trimming stripped 0 bases from V and 0 bases from J, with 9 bases between. This CDR3 is built from 15 residues. Per the germline V gene, CDR1 is SGHRS and CDR2 is YFSETQ. This chain's CDR3 is CASSLGGVMNTEAFF. The CDR3 DNA reads TGCGCCAGCAGCTTGGGGGGAGTTATGAACACTGAAGCTTTCTTT.